This is a list of T cell receptor beta chains from one sample in a study of OX40 agonist ivuxolimab in advanced cancers. This table comes from immunoSEQ multiplex PCR, and its TCRdb copy is limited to in-frame clones, with some not included. The repertoire holds around 150,000 clones, with about 93% as singletons. The sample was CD4+ or CD8+ T cells sorted from blood, taken in a trial of the OX40 agonist ivuxolimab. The receptors were gathered from an adult with an advanced solid tumor such as melanoma, head and neck, liver or kidney cancer. The CDR3 runs from the conserved cysteine through the conserved F or W. D genes are given only for firm matches. Clone size is stated in some rows and not others, as once, few, many or a class when expanded.

v_gene	j_gene	d_gene	abundance	CDR3aa	CDR3nt
TRBV18	TRBJ1-2	.	.	CASSPAGESNYGYTF	TGTGCCAGCTCACCAGCGGGCGAGTCCAACTATGGCTACACCTTC
TRBV4-3	TRBJ2-7	.	.	CASSLGADRVRGGYEQYF	TGCGCCAGCAGCCTCGGGGCTGATAGGGTAAGAGGGGGCTACGAGCAGTACTTC
TRBV5-6	TRBJ2-3	.	.	CASSLVDRVTDTQYF	TGTGCCAGCAGCTTGGTGGACAGAGTCACAGATACGCAGTATTTT
TRBV14	TRBJ2-7	.	.	CASSRTNWGSDEQYF	TGTGCCAGCAGCCGGACGAACTGGGGTTCCGACGAGCAGTACTTC
TRBV5-6	TRBJ1-5	TRBD1	.	CASSLEGQGARGNQPQHF	TGTGCCAGCAGCTTGGAGGGACAGGGGGCGCGGGGCAATCAGCCCCAGCATTTT
TRBV7-2	TRBJ1-2	.	.	CASSLTYSRDHYGYTF	TGTGCCAGCAGCTTAACGTATTCTCGGGATCACTATGGCTACACCTTC
TRBV7-9	TRBJ2-6	TRBD2	.	CASSLVAGVSGANVLTF	TGTGCCAGCAGCTTGGTGGCGGGAGTTTCTGGGGCCAACGTCCTGACTTTC
TRBV4-1	TRBJ1-3	.	.	CASKEGSGNTIYF	TGCGCCAGCAAGGAGGGCTCTGGAAACACCATATATTTT
TRBV18	TRBJ2-7	.	.	CASSPGSGAYEQYF	TGTGCCAGCTCACCAGGGTCAGGGGCCTACGAGCAGTACTTC
TRBV4-1	TRBJ1-5	.	few	CASSHPGGRSEPQHF	TGCGCCAGCAGCCACCCTGGGGGACGATCGGAGCCCCAGCATTTT
TRBV4-3	TRBJ1-5	.	once	CASSQGRGGIIQPQHF	TGCGCCAGCAGCCAAGGGAGGGGGGGTATCATTCAGCCCCAGCATTTT
TRBV5-1	TRBJ2-2	.	.	CASSLGQHNGLATGELFF	TGCGCCAGCAGCTTGGGACAGCATAACGGGCTGGCCACCGGGGAGCTGTTTTTT
TRBV5-1	TRBJ2-3	TRBD1	.	CASRTGEGLNTDTQYF	TGCGCCAGCCGGACAGGGGAGGGTCTCAACACAGATACGCAGTATTTT
TRBV5-4	TRBJ1-4	TRBD1	.	CASRFGTGRDTTNEKLFF	TGTGCCAGCAGGTTTGGGACAGGGAGGGACACAACTAATGAAAAACTGTTTTTT
TRBV25-1	TRBJ2-1	.	.	CASSGTVINEQFF	TGTGCCAGCAGTGGGACAGTGATTAATGAGCAGTTCTTC
TRBV6-5	TRBJ2-7	TRBD1	.	CASSYRTGGYEQYF	TGTGCCAGCAGTTATAGGACAGGAGGCTACGAGCAGTACTTC
TRBV21-1	TRBJ2-3	.	.	CASSQRTGGAFNTDTQYF	TGTGCCAGCAGCCAACGGACAGGGGGCGCCTTTAACACAGATACGCAGTATTTT
TRBV5-1	TRBJ2-1	.	.	CASSLGEGAHSEQFF	TGCGCCAGCAGCTTGGGGGAGGGGGCTCATAGTGAGCAGTTCTTC
TRBV6-5	TRBJ1-4	TRBD1	.	CASSSRTGTNEKLFF	TGTGCCAGCAGTTCACGGACAGGGACTAATGAAAAACTGTTTTTT
TRBV28	TRBJ1-1	.	.	CASSWAPTEAFF	TGTGCCAGCAGTTGGGCCCCCACTGAAGCTTTCTTT
TRBV10-3	TRBJ2-7	.	.	CAISEPTDRTTYEQYF	TGTGCCATCAGTGAGCCCACCGACAGAACCACCTACGAGCAGTACTTC
TRBV4-3	TRBJ1-1	TRBD1	.	CASSTDRGQNTEAFF	TGCGCCAGCAGCACAGACAGGGGACAGAACACTGAAGCTTTCTTT
TRBV7-2	TRBJ2-7	TRBD2	.	CASSLVPSGRGEQYF	TGTGCCAGCAGCTTAGTTCCTAGCGGGAGAGGTGAGCAGTACTTC
TRBV10-3	TRBJ1-2	.	.	CAISALSVDYGYTF	TGTGCCATCAGTGCCTTAAGCGTGGACTATGGCTACACCTTC
TRBV28	TRBJ2-2	.	.	CASSLWGPRNTGELFF	TGTGCCAGCAGTTTATGGGGGCCCCGAAACACCGGGGAGCTGTTTTTT
TRBV23-1	TRBJ1-2	.	.	CASTRGRETGVYGYTF	TGCGCCAGCACCCGGGGGAGAGAGACTGGGGTATATGGCTACACCTTC
TRBV6-1	TRBJ2-7	TRBD1	.	CASISGTGAYEQYF	TGTGCCAGCATTTCAGGGACAGGGGCCTACGAGCAGTACTTC
TRBV2	TRBJ2-1	.	.	CASLPRRGNEQFF	TGTGCCAGCCTCCCCAGGAGAGGGAATGAGCAGTTCTTC
TRBV6-1	TRBJ1-3	TRBD1	.	CASSATGTGNTIYF	TGTGCCAGCAGTGCGACAGGGACCGGAAACACCATATATTTT
TRBV7-2	TRBJ1-2	TRBD1	.	CASSLQQGTYGYTF	TGTGCCAGCAGCCTCCAACAGGGGACGTATGGCTACACCTTC
TRBV7-6	TRBJ2-2	.	.	CASSLAPESTGELFF	TGTGCCAGCAGCTTAGCGCCGGAAAGCACCGGGGAGCTGTTTTTT
TRBV6-5	TRBJ1-2	TRBD1	few	CASSPSTGVAYGYTF	TGTGCCAGCAGTCCATCGACAGGGGTGGCCTATGGCTACACCTTC